This T cell receptor (beta chain) was identified in a study of T cell responses to AZD1222 COVID-19 vaccine. CDR1 is SGHDT and CDR2 is YYEEEE in the germline V gene. The CDR3 is 16 residues long. V trimming: 4 bases; J trimming: 3 bases; junction bases outside the gene matches: 3. As concerns this clone: Its antigen is undetermined.

Pooling covered second doses at about 4 or about 12 weeks. Study-wide findings and caveats: Just six people given AZD1222 tested seropositive at baseline. Donor demographics were predominantly white British with a female majority; clonal diversity may be underestimated. Spike was spanned by vaccine-associated CD4 TCRs, which were dominant at 160-218 and 743-854.

Clones were read by immunoSEQ multiplex PCR, and TCRdb kept only the in-frame ones, dropping some. The profile shows roughly 140,000 clones, about 90% of them singletons. The genes are TRBV5-6 and TRBJ1-6, with 11 nucleotides matching TRBD1. The origin of this receptor is an adult who received the AZD1222 COVID-19 vaccine. Material: peripheral blood, obtained 28 days after the second AZD1222 dose. This CDR3 reads CASSAGTGGYNSPLHF. Written as DNA, the CDR3 is TGTGCCAGCAGCGCCGGGACAGGGGGCTATAATTCACCCCTCCACTTT.